This T cell receptor (beta chain) was obtained from a study of a mutant IDH1 vaccine in newly diagnosed glioma. The length of the CDR3 is 13 residues. With V trimmed by 10 bases and J by 3 bases, 5 bases remained unmatched. The V gene's germline CDR1 is WSHSY and CDR2 SAAADI. Generated by immunoSEQ multiplex PCR, the TCRdb table keeps only in-frame clones and is missing some. Of over 55,000 clones listed, 81% are singletons. Study-wide results and limits: Any relationship between pseudoprogression and changes in top peripheral T cell clonotypes seemed absent. Most patients, around 93%, showed vaccine-induced immune responses.

The time point is: week 35, safety follow-up. Alongside topical imiquimod, each dose of vaccine comprised 300 ug of mutant IDH1 20-mer peptide. About this clone itself: Its specificity is unknown.

This chain uses TRBV10-2 with TRBJ2-1; 8 bases agree with TRBD2. The sequence came from a man between 40 and 49 years old with glioma. The sample consisted of PBMCs, taken from a glioma patient whose treatment included an IDH1 peptide vaccine. In DNA form, the CDR3 reads TGCGCCACTACTAGCGGTTACTACAATGAGCAGTTCTTC. This gives the protein CATTSGYYNEQFF.